The subject of this entry is one T cell receptor beta chain. The V gene's germline CDR1 is MNHEY and CDR2 SVGAGI. The CDR3 loop spans 16 amino acids. Trimming pared 0 bases from V and 1 base from J, leaving 13 bases between. The entry originates in a study of OX40 agonist ivuxolimab in advanced cancers. Study in general: Previous treatment with anti-PD-1, anti-PD-L1 or anti-CTLA-4 therapy was allowed; less than 45% had received some.

Measured with immunoSEQ multiplex PCR; TCRdb has only the in-frame clones, and not every one. The table has tens of thousands of clones, 83% seen once; the top ten hold roughly 1.4%. The material was CD4+ or CD8+ T cells sorted from blood, obtained in a trial of the OX40 agonist ivuxolimab. The gene calls are TRBV6-5 and TRBJ2-7; tentative D call: TRBD1 (6 bases). The sequence was collected from an adult with an advanced solid tumor such as melanoma, head and neck, liver or kidney cancer. CDR3 region: CASSYSGAGQSYEQYF. DNA of the CDR3: TGTGCCAGCAGTTACTCTGGGGCTGGACAGTCCTACGAGCAGTACTTC.